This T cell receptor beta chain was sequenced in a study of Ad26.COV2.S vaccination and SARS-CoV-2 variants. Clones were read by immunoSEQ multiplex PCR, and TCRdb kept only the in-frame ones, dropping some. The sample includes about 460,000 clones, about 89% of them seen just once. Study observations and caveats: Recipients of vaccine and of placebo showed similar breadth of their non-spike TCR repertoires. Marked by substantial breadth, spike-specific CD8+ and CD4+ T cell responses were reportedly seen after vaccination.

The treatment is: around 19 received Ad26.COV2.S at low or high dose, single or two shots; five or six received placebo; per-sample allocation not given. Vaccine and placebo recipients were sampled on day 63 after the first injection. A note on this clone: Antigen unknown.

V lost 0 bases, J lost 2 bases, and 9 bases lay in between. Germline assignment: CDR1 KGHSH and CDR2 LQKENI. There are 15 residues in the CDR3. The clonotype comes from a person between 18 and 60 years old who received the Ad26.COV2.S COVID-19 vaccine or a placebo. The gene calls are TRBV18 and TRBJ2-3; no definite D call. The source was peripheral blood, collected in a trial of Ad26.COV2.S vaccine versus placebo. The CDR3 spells CASSPPMGNTDTQYF. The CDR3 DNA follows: TGTGCCAGCTCACCACCGATGGGGAACACAGATACGCAGTATTTT. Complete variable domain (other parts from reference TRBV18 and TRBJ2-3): NAGVMQNPRHLVRRRGQEARLRCSPMKGHSHVYWYRQLPEEGLKFMVYLQKENIIDESGMPKERFSAEFPKEGPSILRIQQVVRGDSAAYFCASSPPMGNTDTQYFGPGTRLTVL.